This TCR beta chain appears in the sequencing data of a study of blood T cells in healthy people across ages. This CDR3 has 12 residues. The use of a sample-barcoded 5' primer and a J-beta primer mix characterized a second PCR of about 6 to 12 cycles. Sequencing recovered at least 2.5 million CDR3-containing paired-end reads from each sample. TCRdb processed the 5' RACE reads anew with MiXCR; each CDR3 protein has one entry. The repertoire holds about 500,000 distinct CDR3 sequences, with less than 25% as singletons. The data also belong to a second study, concerning T cells of mothers and their children. That report notes: All extracted RNA went into cDNA synthesis, roughly 1.5 ug per 15 ul. Sequencing got over 8 million TCR beta CDR3 reads from each mother and roughly 3 million from each child. TCR recombination output is shaped by thymic selection similarly in related and unrelated pairs.

The rearrangement links TRBV21-1 to TRBJ2-5; TRBD1 is taken as the D call from the table, unchecked against the DNA. TRBV21-1 is a listed pseudogene. The specimen sequenced was blood. This TCR was sampled from a boy aged 10-17 years in good health. CDR3 in amino acids: CASSSQPGTQYF. The DNA of the CDR3 is TGTGCCAGCAGCAGCCAGCCGGGGACCCAGTACTTC.